Sequencing of this T cell receptor beta chain was carried out in a study of cytomegalovirus exposure and HLA in healthy donors (dated by TCRdb to 2015 to 2018). The study in broad terms: An earlier analysis of several hundred of the donors reported approximately 300 Gb of sequence data and 95 million to 140 million unique TCR beta sequences obtained from about 170 million T cells. Roughly 300 gigabases of sequencing data and around 85 million unique TCR sequences made up an early release that covered 500 to 650 HLA-typed donors. Of the 350 to 450 genotyped donors, 75% to 85% were placed in the genetic ancestry cluster associated with self-reported Caucasian donors. The study aimed to test whether signatures of past pathogen exposure could be identified by cataloging public T cell receptors. The T cell repertoires of some 700 subjects were profiled by immunosequencing and related to cytomegalovirus serostatus. Along with the roughly 670-subject first cohort, a separate validation cohort of over a hundred different subjects was used. The study combined high-throughput TCR immunosequencing, statistical association of individual TCRs with disease status, and machine learning to predict cytomegalovirus infection status. A later analysis re-analyzed previously published TCR beta repertoires from roughly 630 donors and added high-resolution HLA genotyping to study TCR occurrence patterns. The later analysis used no new phenotypic data to find candidate immune exposures, relying instead on TCR beta sequences and their occurrence across donors. To decide whether each TCR beta V gene segment behaved as functional or pseudogenic, an earlier analysis of some 580 of the donors relied on high-throughput TCR beta sequencing. Donor age, sex, ethnicity and CMV serostatus were compiled together with the repertoire data. A later genetic analysis took genome-wide SNP genotypes for about 55% of the 666 donors and used that subset as a discovery cohort. All discovery cohort repertoires had been generated on a single sequencing platform. Class I and class II HLA loci were covered by the typing at four-digit resolution. Typing coverage varied by locus: roughly 620-640 donors for A, B, C, DRB1 and DQB1; 500 to 550 for DQA1; around 570 for DPA1; approximately 450 for DPB1. Because of strong linkage in the cohort, roughly five DR-DQ haplotypes were treated as single units for association and clustering. Among 350 to 400 genotyped donors of the cohort, an average of about 240,000 unique TCR beta nucleotide sequences were sequenced per donor, roughly 20% of them non-productive.

The cohort comprised hundreds of healthy bone marrow donors. Cohort members were all nominally healthy when sampled, although unrecorded immune exposures were likely present. The donor was CMV seronegative and was included in the group of approximately 350 seronegative cohort members. Every donor gave a peripheral blood sample, and the peripheral blood mononuclear cells from that sample were used for TCR beta sequencing. The Qiagen DNeasy Blood Extraction Kit was used to extract genomic DNA from the blood cell samples. Study-wide findings and limitations: A further reported finding was that TCR beta sequences accurately predicted the HLA-A and HLA-B alleles for most subjects in the first cohort. In this cohort, only TCR beta chains were sequenced, and detectable features were limited by the absence of alpha or paired-chain data. Cytomegalovirus status was reported to be diagnosed by the classifier with high specificity and sensitivity in both the original and validation cohorts. Most TCR sequences were seen in very few donors, while some public TCRs were found in many individuals. The presence/absence analyses assumed that sequencing depth was roughly uniform across donors, and that assumption may not be true. Because HLA typing was missing for some donors at each locus, association tests included only the typed subset. A later genetic analysis reported fewer N-insertions in productive TCRs among donors in an Asian-associated ancestry cluster than the roughly 700-donor mean. A few of the identified cytomegalovirus-associated TCR beta chains were confirmed in vitro to be specific for cytomegalovirus antigens. According to a later analysis, parvovirus B19, influenza, CMV and Epstein-Barr virus appeared linked to several top co-occurrence clusters. A later genetic analysis associated a missense DCLRE1C variant with V-gene and J-gene trimming of TCR beta chains, and an independent cohort replicated the association. When HLA alleles, especially DR and DQ, strongly co-occurred, attributing TCR associations to individual alleles was difficult. The 87-base-pair reads could not distinguish some IMGT-functional V segments, including TRBV6-2 and TRBV6-3, so those segments were excluded. According to a later analysis, most CMV-associated TCR beta chains appeared to be HLA-restricted, and the HLA associations seemed to be driven largely by CMV exposure. A later analysis found that TCR association rates varied across HLA loci, with DRB1 alleles showing the most associated TCRs and HLA-C alleles the fewest. Linkage disequilibrium might explain the correlated functional status among segregating V segments, but an unknown experimental factor could not be excluded. In a later analysis, HLA-associated TCR beta chains showed more clonal expansion and lower generation probabilities than non-associated chains that were equally common. The authors suggested that the approach could potentially be extended to other disease states and immunological phenotypes. The only immune exposure information available for the cohort was CMV serostatus. A later analysis associated 15,000 to 20,000 TCR beta sequences with specific HLA alleles at a false discovery rate of 0.05. A cluster of highly shared sequence variants was judged likely to represent a technical artifact of the sequencing pipeline. Because counts were too low, 15 to 20 rarely observed V segments, including chromosome 9 orphons, were excluded from the earlier analysis of around 590 of the donors. The study gave a list of some 150 TCR beta chains associated with cytomegalovirus. In an earlier analysis of about 600 of the donors, most TCR beta V segments appeared in productive rearrangements about 90% or about 30% of the time, broadly matching IMGT annotations.

The library was obtained by the immunoSEQ multiplex PCR assay. For the multiplex PCR, a mixture combining 60 forward primers for TCR Vbeta segments and 13 reverse primers for TCR Jbeta segments was used. The CDR3 region of rearranged TCR beta genes was amplified from genomic DNA with a multiplex PCR assay. The Illumina HiSeq System was used to sequence the amplified TCR beta libraries as 87-base-pair reads. The authors processed their data as follows. Across the 666 repertoires, a later analysis counted tens of millions of unique TCR beta chains, roughly 11 million of which were shared by at least two donors. To remove PCR and sequencing errors, raw reads were error-corrected and collapsed into unique sequences using a nearest-neighbor algorithm that merged closely related sequences. Alignment of CDR3 sequences to IMGT reference sequences was used to assign V, D and J gene segments. For a sequence to be retained, at least a six-nucleotide match to both a V gene segment and a J gene segment was required. Rearrangements were called productive when the CDR3 lacked stop codons and stayed in frame with V and J; all others were non-productive. CDR3 was defined by IMGT convention, running from the second conserved V-encoded cysteine to the conserved J-encoded phenylalanine. Sequences without an unambiguous match to a single V gene segment were excluded from the earlier analysis of approximately 560 of the donors. An earlier analysis of a few hundred of the donors classified V segments as functional when productive rearrangements were above 56.7% and as segregating when the standard deviation between donors was above 5%. A statistical classification framework was developed to diagnose cytomegalovirus status using the catalog of TCR beta chain sequences. In a later analysis, TCR nucleotide sequences were compared against IMGT/GENE-DB human TR gene sequences so that V and J genes could be assigned. Using the TCRdist pipeline, a later analysis assigned CDR3 sequences along with most-parsimonious VDJ recombination scenarios. In a later analysis, each TCR beta chain was defined by its CDR3 amino acid sequence together with its V-gene family, and reads lacking a unique V-gene family were excluded. To address suspected cross-contamination and a sequencing artifact, a later analysis removed 592 highly shared, low-generation-probability nucleotide sequences. A later analysis calculated a clonal expansion index for each public chain from normalized within-repertoire ranks of inferred template counts. A later analysis computed generation probabilities with a VDJ recombination model fitted to out-of-frame rearrangements, and checked the results against IGoR. In a later analysis, TCR-TCR, TCR-HLA and TCR-CMV co-occurrence was scored with hypergeometric tests, and a repertoire-size bias correction was applied to TCR pairs. A later analysis estimated false discovery rates by permuting HLA or CMV assignments 20 times. In a later analysis, co-occurring TCRs were grouped with DBSCAN, and TCRdist sequence similarity was added when clustering was performed within HLA-allele-positive subsets. Repertoires with fewer than 30,000 or more than 120,000 public chains, plus five repertoires with anomalous nucleotide sharing, were excluded from co-occurrence clustering. As stored in TCRdb, this immuneACCESS dataset retains in-frame rearrangements with V and J assigned. A fraction of the clones does not appear; measured against another copy, unresolved V genes explain less than half of the discrepancy, and the remainder lacks a known reason. D and trimming were read from the DNA, whereas the V and J calls and clone size are those reported in that table. The sample includes roughly 100,000 clones, with 55% to 75% observed a single time. Jointly, the top ten make up more than 2.5% of the sample.

The V and J ends are trimmed by 3 bases and 0 bases, leaving 24 bases between them. The CDR3 holds 20 amino acids from the cysteine to the phenylalanine. The DNA shown is the 60-base CDR3, in frame from base 1. The CDR1 and CDR2 encoded by the germline V gene are KGHSH and LQKENI. Concerning this clone: The antigen this receptor binds is unknown. Base qualities are not at hand, and no much larger clone is one base apart.

This sequence uses TRBV18 and TRBJ1-5, with a tentative D gene TRBD1 over 6 matching bases. The sequence came from a man between 60 and 75 years old in good health and CMV-seronegative. The material sequenced was PBMCs. The CDR3 region has the sequence CASSPVEQGKYGLSNQPQHF. DNA sequence: TGTGCCAGCTCACCCGTCGAACAGGGAAAATATGGCCTTAGCAATCAGCCCCAGCATTTT.